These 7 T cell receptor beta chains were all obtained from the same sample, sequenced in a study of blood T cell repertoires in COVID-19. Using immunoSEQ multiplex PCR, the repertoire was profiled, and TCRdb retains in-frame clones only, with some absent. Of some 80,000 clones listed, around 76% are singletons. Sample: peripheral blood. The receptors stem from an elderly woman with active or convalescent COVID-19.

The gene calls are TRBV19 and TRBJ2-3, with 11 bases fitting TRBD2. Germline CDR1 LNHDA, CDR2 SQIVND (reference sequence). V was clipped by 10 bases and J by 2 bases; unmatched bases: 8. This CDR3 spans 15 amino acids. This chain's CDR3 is CATSGSGGATDTQYF. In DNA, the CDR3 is TGTGCCACGAGCGGTAGCGGGGGGGCCACAGATACGCAGTATTTT.

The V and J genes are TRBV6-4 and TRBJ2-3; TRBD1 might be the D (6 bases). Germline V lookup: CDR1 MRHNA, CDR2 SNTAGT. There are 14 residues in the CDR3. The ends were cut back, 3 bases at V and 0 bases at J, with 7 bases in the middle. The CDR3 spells CASSEQGSTDTQYF. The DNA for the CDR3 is TGTGCCAGCAGTGAACAGGGAAGCACAGATACGCAGTATTTT.

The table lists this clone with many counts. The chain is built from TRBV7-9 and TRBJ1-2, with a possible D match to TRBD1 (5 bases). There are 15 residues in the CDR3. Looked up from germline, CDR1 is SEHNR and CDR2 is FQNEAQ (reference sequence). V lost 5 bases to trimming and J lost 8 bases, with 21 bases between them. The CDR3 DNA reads TGTGCCAGCAGCCCATCCTTCGGAAGGGGTAACGGCTACACCTTC. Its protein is CASSPSFGRGNGYTF. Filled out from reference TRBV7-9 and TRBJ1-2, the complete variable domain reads DTGVSQNPRHKITKRGQNVTFRCDPISEHNRLYWYRQTLGQGPEFLTYFQNEAQLEKSRLLSDRFSAERPKGSFSTLEIQRTEQGDSAMYLCASSPSFGRGNGYTFGSGTRLTVV.

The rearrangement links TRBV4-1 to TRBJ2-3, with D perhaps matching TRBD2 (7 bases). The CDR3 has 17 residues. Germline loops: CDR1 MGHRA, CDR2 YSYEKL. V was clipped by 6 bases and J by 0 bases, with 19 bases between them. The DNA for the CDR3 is TGCGCCAGCAGGGGAGGAAGGGGGGGACTTAGCACAGATACGCAGTATTTT. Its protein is CASRGGRGGLSTDTQYF.

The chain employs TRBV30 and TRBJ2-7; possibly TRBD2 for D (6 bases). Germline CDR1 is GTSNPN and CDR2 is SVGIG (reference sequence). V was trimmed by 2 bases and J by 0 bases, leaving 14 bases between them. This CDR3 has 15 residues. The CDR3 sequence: CAWSTRRGHSYEQYF. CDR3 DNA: TGTGCCTGGAGTACACGGCGGGGCCACTCCTACGAGCAGTACTTC.

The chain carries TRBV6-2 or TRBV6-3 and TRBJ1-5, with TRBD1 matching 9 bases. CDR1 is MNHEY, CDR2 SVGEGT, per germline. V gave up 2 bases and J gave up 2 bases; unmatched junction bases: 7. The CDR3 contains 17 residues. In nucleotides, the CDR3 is TGTGCCAGCAGTTACGTTACAGGGGGCCAGGGCAATCAGCCCCAGCATTTT. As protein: CASSYVTGGQGNQPQHF.

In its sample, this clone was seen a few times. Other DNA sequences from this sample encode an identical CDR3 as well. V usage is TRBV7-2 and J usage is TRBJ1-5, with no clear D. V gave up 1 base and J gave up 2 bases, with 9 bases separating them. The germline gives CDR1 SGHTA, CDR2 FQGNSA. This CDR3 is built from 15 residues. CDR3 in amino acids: CASSLVTGGNQPQHF. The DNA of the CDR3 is TGTGCCAGCAGCTTAGTCACCGGAGGCAATCAGCCCCAGCATTTT.